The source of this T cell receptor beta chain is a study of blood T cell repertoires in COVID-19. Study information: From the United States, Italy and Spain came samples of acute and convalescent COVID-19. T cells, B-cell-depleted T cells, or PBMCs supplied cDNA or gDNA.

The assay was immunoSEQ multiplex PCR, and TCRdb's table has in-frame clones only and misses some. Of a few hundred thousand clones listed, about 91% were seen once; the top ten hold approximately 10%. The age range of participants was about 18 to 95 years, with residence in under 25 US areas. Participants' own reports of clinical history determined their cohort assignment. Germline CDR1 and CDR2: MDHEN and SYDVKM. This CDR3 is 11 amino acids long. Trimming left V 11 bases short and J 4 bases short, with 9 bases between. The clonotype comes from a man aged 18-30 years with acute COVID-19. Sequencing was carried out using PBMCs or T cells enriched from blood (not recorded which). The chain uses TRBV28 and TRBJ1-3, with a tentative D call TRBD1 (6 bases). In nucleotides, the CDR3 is TGTGCCTCCAGGGGCGGAAACACCATATATTTT. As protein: CASRGGNTIYF.